The sequence of this TCR beta chain was determined in a study of shared clonotypes between healthy human individuals. Each sample came from a Caucasian adult donor living in Nashville, Tennessee. The CDR3 is made up of 15 amino acids. CDR1 SGHTA and CDR2 FQGNSA come from the germline V gene. After removal of 1 base from V and 2 bases from J, the junction contained 5 bases not matched to a gene. There are a few counts of this clone. The authors distributed each subset's genomic DNA evenly over several immunoSEQ plates. Ten immunoSEQ deep assay plates held the unsorted PBMC DNA. Profiling relied on immunoSEQ multiplex PCR, and the TCRdb table lists in-frame clones only, not all of them. Of 75,000 to 100,000 clones in the sample, about half were seen once.

This sequence joins TRBV7-2 and TRBJ2-7; 7 positions match TRBD1. The sequence derives from a woman in her forties in good health. Some clones in this sample may be carry-over from other donors' samples. The sample consisted of PBMCs. The CDR3 DNA reads as TGTGCCAGCAGCTTAGAAGCAGGGGGACCCTACGAGCAGTACTTC. It translates to CASSLEAGGPYEQYF.